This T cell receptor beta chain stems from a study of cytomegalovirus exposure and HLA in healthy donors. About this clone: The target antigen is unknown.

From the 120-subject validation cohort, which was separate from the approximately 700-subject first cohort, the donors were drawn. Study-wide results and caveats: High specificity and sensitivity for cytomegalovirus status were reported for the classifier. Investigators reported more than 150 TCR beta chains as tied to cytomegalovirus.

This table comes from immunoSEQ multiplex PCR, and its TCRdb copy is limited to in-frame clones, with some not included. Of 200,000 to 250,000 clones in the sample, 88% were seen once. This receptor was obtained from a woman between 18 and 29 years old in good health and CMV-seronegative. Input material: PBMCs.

CDR3 in amino acids: CASSLGVDTLYGYTF. CDR3 nucleotides: TGTGCCAGCAGCTTGGGAGTGGACACCCTCTATGGCTACACCTTC. The rearrangement joins TRBV5-4 to TRBJ1-2; possibly TRBD1 for D (5 bases). Germline assignment: CDR1 SGHNT and CDR2 YYREEE (reference sequence). The CDR3 runs to 15 residues. The V end was cut by 0 bases, the J end by 4 bases, with 13 bases between. Drawing the rest from reference TRBV5-4 and TRBJ1-2, the complete variable domain is ETGVTQSPTHLIKTRGQQVTLRCSSQSGHNTVSWYQQALGQGPQFIFQYYREEENGRGNFPPRFSGLQFPNYSSELNVNALELDDSALYLCASSLGVDTLYGYTFGSGTRLTVV.